Reported below is one TCR beta chain. What it binds is unknown. All the people who gave samples were healthy bone marrow donors. This sample is part of a study of cytomegalovirus exposure and HLA in healthy donors. This PCR relied on a set of 60 Vbeta primers and 13 Jbeta primers. The method was immunoSEQ multiplex PCR; TCRdb's version includes in-frame clones alone and lacks a portion of them. The table has under 95,000 clones, about three quarters seen once; the top ten hold 9.5% to 13%. The V segment lost 4 bases and the J segment 4 bases; nucleotides outside the gene matches: 6. Germline CDR1 SGHTS, CDR2 YDEGEE. The CDR3 length is 14 residues. General study results and limits: HLA-A and HLA-B allele assignments for most subjects were reportedly predicted accurately using TCR beta sequences. With later analysis, a missense DCLRE1C variant became linked to TCR beta V- and J-gene trimming. Indistinguishable V segments, including TRBV6-2 and TRBV6-3, were excluded.

The specimen was PBMCs. This chain links TRBV5-8 with TRBJ2-5; 8 positions agree with TRBD2. The TCR comes from a woman between 40 and 50 years old in good health and CMV-seropositive. The CDR3 sequence is CASSPRTSRETQYF. CDR3 sequence (DNA): TGTGCCAGCAGCCCAAGGACTAGCCGAGAGACCCAGTACTTC.